The entry that follows covers one T cell receptor (beta chain) sequence. This sample is part of a study of blood T cell repertoires in COVID-19. Study summary: In each case, the material was cDNA or gDNA derived from T cells, B-cell-depleted T cells, or PBMCs.

Germline CDR1 SGHNT, CDR2 YENEEA. Trimming stripped 4 bases from V and 0 bases from J, with 16 bases between. The length of the CDR3 is 17 residues. Authors' methods: Amplification from reference gene primers served as the basis for estimated nucleated cell counts. TCRdb's copy holds only in-frame clones and misses some; the assay was immunoSEQ multiplex PCR. V, J and clone size are those of that table, while D and trimming were read from the DNA. The sample carries 90,000 to 100,000 clones, about 80% recorded once. This receptor was obtained from a man aged 55-75 years with acute or convalescent COVID-19. The chain links TRBV11-3 to TRBJ1-3; D gene uncertain. Sample: peripheral blood. CDR3 sequence (DNA): TGTGCCAGCAGCTCTCTCCCACGGTCCCTCTCTGGAAACACCATATATTTT. Protein: CASSSLPRSLSGNTIYF.